This T cell receptor beta chain came from a study of blood T cell repertoires in COVID-19. Trimming removed 3 bases from V and 0 bases from J, with 3 bases in between. CDR3 size: 12 residues. CDR1 MNHEY and CDR2 SVGEGT come from the germline V gene. Clones were read by immunoSEQ multiplex PCR, and TCRdb kept only the in-frame ones, dropping some. The sample lists 70,000 to 95,000 clones, over 80% occurring once. The chain combines TRBV6-2 or TRBV6-3 with TRBJ2-7, with no clear D. The sequence derives from a woman between 65 and 79 years old with active or convalescent COVID-19. Material for sequencing was peripheral blood. CDR3 nucleotides: TGTGCCAGCAGTTATAGCTCCTACGAGCAGTACTTC. Amino acids: CASSYSSYEQYF.